Shown below are 29 T cell receptor beta chains from a single sample sequenced in a study of cytomegalovirus exposure and HLA in healthy donors. Using immunoSEQ multiplex PCR, the repertoire was profiled, and TCRdb retains in-frame clones only, with some absent. The repertoire holds roughly 120,000 clones, with about 88% as singletons. The sequenced sample was PBMCs. These receptors were obtained from a woman aged 18 to 35 in good health and CMV-seronegative.

This clone was counted at least ten times. The DNA for the CDR3 is TGTGCCAGCAGCGCCACAAGAGACTCCTATGGCTACACCTTC. It encodes CASSATRDSYGYTF. This chain links TRBV7-3 with TRBJ1-2, with D uncertain. The germline V gene has CDR1 SGHTA and CDR2 FQGTGA. The CDR3 has 14 residues. V gave up 5 bases and J gave up 4 bases, with 14 bases separating them. Supplemented by reference TRBV7-3 and TRBJ1-2, the full variable domain reads GAGVSQTPSNKVTEKGKYVELRCDPISGHTALYWYRQSLGQGPEFLIYFQGTGAADDSGLPNDRFFAVRPEGSVSTLKIQRTERGDSAVYLCASSATRDSYGYTFGSGTRLTVV.

The chain carries TRBV5-1 and TRBJ2-7, with a tentative D call TRBD1 (6 bases). This CDR3 contains 19 residues. V was cut by 4 bases and J by 3 bases, with 29 bases left in between. Germline values: CDR1 SGHRS, CDR2 YFSETQ. The DNA of the CDR3 is TGCGCCAGCAGCCCTGGGTGGGGACAAGTCCCCTCGCTGATCTACGAGCAGTACTTC. This sequence encodes CASSPGWGQVPSLIYEQYF. Using reference TRBV5-1 and TRBJ2-7 for the parts outside the CDR3, the full variable domain is KAGVTQTPRYLIKTRGQQVTLSCSPISGHRSVSWYQQTPGQGLQFLFEYFSETQRNKGNFPGRFSGRQFSNSRSEMNVSTLELGDSALYLCASSPGWGQVPSLIYEQYFGPGTRLTVT.

The gene calls are TRBV6-5 and TRBJ1-1; D is ambiguous. The CDR3 spans 14 residues. Looked up from germline, CDR1 is MNHEY and CDR2 is SVGAGI. Trimming left V 3 bases short and J 6 bases short, with 14 bases between. The CDR3 loop reads CASSYKYPRSEAFF. The CDR3, as DNA: TGTGCCAGCAGTTATAAATATCCCCGTTCTGAAGCTTTCTTT.

The chain carries TRBV28 and TRBJ2-7; 13 bases match TRBD2. CDR1 is MDHEN and CDR2 is SYDVKM in the germline V gene. The CDR3 loop spans 16 amino acids. Losses at the gene ends were 5 bases for V and 3 bases for J; bases not matched to a gene: 7. CDR3 bases: TGTGCCAGCAGTCCAGGACTAGCGGGGGCCCGCTACGAGCAGTACTTC. Amino acids: CASSPGLAGARYEQYF.

The chain couples TRBV10-3 to TRBJ2-1; D gene uncertain. This CDR3 region has 16 residues. V was shortened by 2 bases and J by 1 base, with 12 bases between the two germline ends. The germline gives CDR1 ENHRY, CDR2 SYGVKD. CDR3 sequence reads: CAISEGTVLSYNEQFF. For the CDR3, the DNA is TGTGCCATCAGTGAGGGTACAGTTTTATCCTACAATGAGCAGTTCTTC.

This sequence joins TRBV5-1 and TRBJ2-1; 10 nucleotides line up with TRBD2. The CDR3 covers 19 residues. The germline CDR1 and CDR2 sequences are SGHRS and YFSETQ. Losses at the gene ends were 2 bases for V and 0 bases for J; bases not matched to a gene: 11. CDR3 region: CASSLGGTSVSLSYNEQFF. In DNA form, the CDR3 reads TGCGCCAGCAGCTTAGGTGGGACTAGCGTGTCACTCTCCTACAATGAGCAGTTCTTC.

The V gene is TRBV10-3, the J gene TRBJ2-3; 7 nucleotides align to TRBD2. Looked up from germline, CDR1 is ENHRY and CDR2 is SYGVKD. V was pared by 2 bases and J by 2 bases, with 4 bases of the junction left unmatched. This CDR3 spans 15 amino acids. The CDR3 here is CAISERLADTDTQYF. Here the CDR3 DNA reads TGTGCCATCAGTGAGCGGCTAGCGGACACAGATACGCAGTATTTT.

This rearrangement joins TRBV7-2 to TRBJ2-3, with TRBD2 identical over 9 bases. V shed 5 bases and J 0 bases; nucleotides not matched to a gene: 9. CDR1 is SGHTA and CDR2 is FQGNSA in the germline V gene. The CDR3 contains 17 residues. The CDR3 nucleotides are TGTGCCAGCAGCCCACTCCCTAGCGGGGCTAGCACAGATACGCAGTATTTT. Translated: CASSPLPSGASTDTQYF.

The gene calls are TRBV5-1 and TRBJ2-7, with D maybe TRBD1 (6 bases). Deletions cut 7 bases from V and 4 bases from J, with 12 bases between. CDR3 length: 12 residues. In germline, CDR1 is SGHRS, CDR2 YFSETQ. CDR3 residues: CASSEGEYEQYF. Here the CDR3 DNA reads TGCGCCAGCTCCGAGGGGGAATACGAGCAGTACTTC.

In the case of this clone: It is unclear where the CDR3 begins or ends on the DNA, so no DNA is shown, and the CDR3 is as TCRdb lists it. The chain joins TRBV7-3 to TRBJ1-4; no DNA check was done on the table's D call, TRBD1. The CDR3 spans 12 amino acids, including both terminal residues. From germline, CDR1 is SGHTA and CDR2 FQGTGA. Here the CDR3 reads CASSYTVKNCFF.

This chain uses TRBV6-5 with TRBJ1-2; D may be TRBD1 (5 bases). The V gene lost 0 bases and the J gene lost 2 bases, with 13 bases spanning the gap. The CDR3 sequence is 16 residues long. Germline V gene lookup returns CDR1 MNHEY and CDR2 SVGAGI. Here the CDR3 reads CASSYSLTGANYGYTF. The CDR3 DNA sequence: TGTGCCAGCAGTTACTCGCTTACTGGGGCAAACTATGGCTACACCTTC.

The CDR3 loop reads CASSLVSGVLGNTIYF. The CDR3 DNA sequence: TGCGCCAGCAGCTTGGTATCCGGGGTTCTCGGAAACACCATATATTTT. V and J are TRBV5-1 and TRBJ1-3; D uncertain. V shed 0 bases and J shed 4 bases, with 14 bases lying between them. CDR3 length: 16 amino acids. The V gene's germline CDR1 is SGHRS and CDR2 YFSETQ. The full variable domain, completed using reference TRBV5-1 and TRBJ1-3, is KAGVTQTPRYLIKTRGQQVTLSCSPISGHRSVSWYQQTPGQGLQFLFEYFSETQRNKGNFPGRFSGRQFSNSRSEMNVSTLELGDSALYLCASSLVSGVLGNTIYFGEGSWLTVV.

The chain carries TRBV25-1 and TRBJ1-2, with 9 bases that match TRBD1. The CDR3 is made up of 14 amino acids. Trimming removed 8 bases from V and 2 bases from J; junction bases left unmatched: 6. CDR1 MGHDK and CDR2 SYGVNS come from the germline V gene. CDR3 nucleotides: TGTGCCAGCCGCCAGACAGGGGGAAACTATGGCTACACCTTC. It translates to CASRQTGGNYGYTF.

This rearrangement joins TRBV7-6 to TRBJ1-3, with D possibly being TRBD1 (5 bases). Germline V gene lookup returns CDR1 SGHVS and CDR2 FNYEAQ. The CDR3 sequence is 14 residues long. V shed 5 bases and J shed 2 bases, with 10 bases lying between them. CDR3 sequence reads: CASSTGGTGNTIYF. In DNA form, the CDR3 reads TGTGCCAGCAGCACCGGGGGGACTGGAAACACCATATATTTT.

This chain connects TRBV5-4 to TRBJ1-6, with 7 bases lining up with TRBD1. The ends lost 0 bases at V and 7 bases at J; junction bases unmatched: 7. The CDR3 is 16 amino acids. Germline V gene lookup returns CDR1 SGHNT and CDR2 YYREEE (reference sequence). CDR3 protein: CASSLDGTAINSPLHF. DNA of the CDR3: TGTGCCAGCAGCTTGGACGGGACAGCGATCAATTCACCCCTCCACTTT.

This chain links TRBV9 with TRBJ2-7; 10 bases align to TRBD1. Germline CDR1 SGDLS, CDR2 YYNGEE. The CDR3 has 14 residues. J lost 6 bases, V lost 0 bases, and 3 bases had no gene match. CDR3 nucleotide sequence: TGTGCCAGCAGCGTAGGTGGGACAGGGGTCGAGCAGTACTTC. Protein sequence: CASSVGGTGVEQYF.

This clone is a singleton in its sample. The rearrangement uses TRBV7-2 and TRBJ2-7, with TRBD2 matching over 10 bases. The CDR3 sequence is 14 residues long. Germline CDR1 SGHTA, CDR2 FQGNSA. V trimming: 5 bases; J trimming: 0 bases; junction bases outside the gene matches: 1. The CDR3 is CASSRLAGSYEQYF. The CDR3 DNA sequence: TGTGCCAGCAGCCGACTAGCGGGCTCCTACGAGCAGTACTTC. The whole variable domain, remainder taken from reference TRBV7-2 and TRBJ2-7, is GAGVSQSPSNKVTEKGKDVELRCDPISGHTALYWYRQSLGQGLEFLIYFQGNSAPDKSGLPSDRFSAERTGGSVSTLTIQRTQQEDSAVYLCASSRLAGSYEQYFGPGTRLTVT.

The chain has TRBV7-3 and TRBJ2-1; D remains ambiguous. The CDR3 length is 15 residues. Trimming pared 1 base from V and 4 bases from J, leaving 11 bases between. The germline V gene encodes CDR1 SGHTA and CDR2 FQGTGA. The CDR3 loop reads CASSLIETSYNEQFF. Here the CDR3 DNA reads TGTGCCAGCAGCTTAATCGAGACTTCATACAATGAGCAGTTCTTC.

The chain's CDR3 is CASSPLGAGGPNTGELFF. CDR3 nucleotides: TGTGCCAGCTCACCACTAGGAGCGGGAGGACCTAACACCGGGGAGCTGTTTTTT. This rearrangement joins TRBV18 to TRBJ2-2; 9 bases are shared with TRBD2. This CDR3 is built from 18 residues. CDR1 is KGHSH, CDR2 LQKENI, per germline. J was trimmed by 2 bases and V by 1 base; bases with no gene match: 8.

This clone was seen once. The chain joins TRBV6-1 to TRBJ2-3; a weak D match, TRBD2 (6 bases). Germline CDR1 reads MNHNS; CDR2 reads SASEGT. Deletions cut 8 bases from V and 4 bases from J, with 13 bases between. CDR3 length: 13 residues. This CDR3 is CASGTSSADTQYF. CDR3 bases: TGTGCCAGCGGAACTAGCTCGGCAGATACGCAGTATTTT.

CDR3 in DNA: TGTGCCAGCAGCCAAGAGCTAGCCACCGGGGAGCTGTTTTTT. Protein: CASSQELATGELFF. The genes are TRBV14 and TRBJ2-2, with D possibly being TRBD2 (5 bases). V was clipped by 0 bases and J by 4 bases, with 6 bases between them. Germline V lookup: CDR1 SGHDN, CDR2 FVKESK. The CDR3 sequence is 14 residues long.

V usage is TRBV13 and J usage is TRBJ2-1; 8 bases fit TRBD2. The V gene end was trimmed by 5 bases and the J gene end by 1 base; junction bases not matched to a gene: 7. CDR1 is PRHDT and CDR2 is FYEKMQ in the germline V gene (reference sequence). The CDR3 spans 16 residues. CDR3 sequence: CASSRRTSRSYNEQFF. DNA for the CDR3: TGTGCCAGCAGCCGTCGGACTAGCCGTTCCTACAATGAGCAGTTCTTC.

This chain connects TRBV7-2 to TRBJ1-4; D may be TRBD1 (6 bases). Looked up from germline, CDR1 is SGHTA and CDR2 is FQGNSA. The CDR3 covers 14 residues. V was pared by 2 bases and J by 4 bases, with 8 bases between. CDR3 bases: TGTGCCAGCAGCTTAACACAGGGTAATGAAAAACTGTTTTTT. Its protein product is CASSLTQGNEKLFF.

This chain joins TRBV9 and TRBJ2-7, with TRBD1 matching 8 bases. The ends lost 0 bases at V and 0 bases at J; junction bases unmatched: 8. The length of the CDR3 is 17 residues. Germline CDR1 and CDR2: SGDLS and YYNGEE. The CDR3 protein is CASSVAETGARSYEQYF. CDR3 nucleotides: TGTGCCAGCAGCGTAGCCGAGACAGGGGCTCGCTCCTACGAGCAGTACTTC.

The chain combines TRBV2 with TRBJ2-1; TRBD2 might be the D (6 bases). Germline V gene lookup returns CDR1 SNHLY and CDR2 FYNNEI. Trimming took 4 bases from V and 2 from J, leaving 12 bases between them. The CDR3 contains 15 residues. The CDR3 is CASSGERAPYNEQFF. CDR3 in DNA: TGTGCCAGCAGTGGTGAGCGGGCCCCCTACAATGAGCAGTTCTTC. Full variable domain (outside the CDR3, taken from reference TRBV2 and TRBJ2-1): EPEVTQTPSHQVTQMGQEVILRCVPISNHLYFYWYRQILGQKVEFLVSFYNNEISEKSEIFDDQFSVERPDGSNFTLKIRSTKLEDSAMYFCASSGERAPYNEQFFGPGTRLTVL.

The chain employs TRBV4-2 and TRBJ2-1; possible D gene TRBD2, 5 bases. CDR3 length: 15 amino acids. CDR1 is LGHNA and CDR2 is YNFKEQ in the germline V gene. The V end was cut by 1 base, the J end by 8 bases, with 15 bases between. The CDR3 DNA sequence: TGTGCCAGCAGCCAAGTCCAGAAATGGGAGTATGAGCAGTTCTTC. This codes for CASSQVQKWEYEQFF.

The chain uses TRBV25-1 and TRBJ2-1, with TRBD1 identical over 9 bases. CDR3 length: 17 residues. J gave up 7 bases and V 0 bases, and 10 bases lay outside the gene matches. Germline V gene sequence: CDR1 MGHDK, CDR2 SYGVNS. CDR3 loop: CASSEYIRTGDGNEQFF. Here the CDR3 DNA reads TGTGCCAGCAGTGAATATATTCGGACAGGGGACGGGAATGAGCAGTTCTTC.

The chain uses TRBV4-3 and TRBJ2-7; 8 nucleotides match TRBD2. The CDR3 sequence is 15 residues long. J lost 4 bases, V lost 1 base, and 6 bases had no gene match. Germline lookup yields CDR1 LGHNA and CDR2 YSLEER. The CDR3 protein is CASSQAPQRGYEQYF. The CDR3 coding sequence is TGCGCCAGCAGCCAAGCACCGCAGCGGGGGTACGAGCAGTACTTC.

This chain joins TRBV19 and TRBJ2-7; D might be TRBD1 (6 bases). Germline V gene lookup returns CDR1 LNHDA and CDR2 SQIVND (reference sequence). V lost 9 bases and J 2 bases, leaving 23 bases between the germline ends. CDR3 length: 16 amino acids. The CDR3 nucleotides read TGTGCCAGACACTCTCGACCTCCACAGGGAACCTACGAGCAGTACTTC. It is translated as CARHSRPPQGTYEQYF.